These 31 T cell receptor beta chains share one sample of origin, sequenced in a study of control samples from healthy donors and cancer patients. The repertoire was sequenced with immunoSEQ multiplex PCR; TCRdb's copy has only in-frame clones and lacks some. Of approximately 150,000 clones listed, 70% to 90% are singletons. Sequencing was performed on blood. The receptors stem from a man between 18 and 35 years old in good health.

The chain is built from TRBV10-3 and TRBJ1-1; the D is unclear. Per the germline V gene, CDR1 is ENHRY and CDR2 is SYGVKD. This CDR3 is 13 amino acids long. Between the trimmed V and J ends, which lost 4 bases and 1 base, there was a span of 7 bases. The CDR3 spells CAISVERNTEAFF. The CDR3 region has the DNA TGTGCCATCAGTGTAGAGAGGAACACTGAAGCTTTCTTT.

The chain recombines TRBV15 with TRBJ1-6; possibly TRBD1 for D (6 bases). Germline V gene sequence: CDR1 LNHNV, CDR2 YYDKDF (reference sequence). The CDR3 totals 15 residues. Trimming cost V 5 bases and J 14 bases, with 22 bases left between them. The CDR3 DNA follows: TGTGCCACCAGCCCCCTCGGGGGCGGGGTTGGAGCCCTCCACTTT. It is translated as CATSPLGGGVGALHF.

This clone showed up just once. The V call is TRBV6-5, the J call TRBJ2-2, with D tentatively TRBD2 (5 bases). The length of the CDR3 is 14 residues. Germline CDR1 is MNHEY and CDR2 is SVGAGI. The V end was cut by 11 bases, the J end by 1 base, with 14 bases between. The CDR3 bases are TGTGCCTCAAAGCCCAGCGGGAACACCGGGGAGCTGTTTTTT. Its translation: CASKPSGNTGELFF.

V is TRBV6-5 and J is TRBJ1-2; no clear D. The CDR3 runs 15 residues. V lost 0 bases and J lost 2, with 10 bases in between. CDR1 and CDR2 from the germline V gene are MNHEY and SVGAGI. Here the CDR3 reads CASSYSRAENYGYTF. The CDR3, as DNA: TGTGCCAGCAGTTACTCGAGGGCAGAAAACTATGGCTACACCTTC.

V is TRBV15 and J is TRBJ1-2; 8 bases are a match to TRBD1. The CDR3 is 14 residues long. CDR1 is LNHNV and CDR2 is YYDKDF in the germline V gene (reference sequence). V was clipped by 1 base and J by 4 bases; unmatched bases: 2. The CDR3 region has the DNA TGTGCCACCAGCAGAGTGGGACAGGTCTATGGCTACACCTTC. This encodes CATSRVGQVYGYTF.

This rearrangement joins TRBV19 to TRBJ1-5; D perhaps matches TRBD1 (5 bases). This CDR3 contains 13 residues. CDR1 is LNHDA, CDR2 SQIVND, per germline (reference sequence). With 4 bases removed from V and 4 bases from J, the gap between germline ends came to 8 bases. The CDR3 DNA follows: TGTGCCAGTAGTAGGGGGGGTAATCAGCCCCAGCATTTT. Translated, it gives CASSRGGNQPQHF.

This rearrangement joins TRBV3-1 (or the pseudogene TRBV3-2) to TRBJ2-1, with TRBD2 identical over 8 bases. From germline, CDR1 is LGHDT and CDR2 YNNKEL (reference sequence). J gave up 8 bases and V 8 bases, and 14 bases lay outside the gene matches. The CDR3 length is 15 residues. CDR3 region: CASAPRTGGRYEQFF. CDR3 nucleotides: TGTGCCAGCGCCCCCAGGACGGGGGGGCGGTATGAGCAGTTCTTC.

The genes are TRBV6-6 and TRBJ1-5; 8 bases agree with TRBD1. J lost 1 base, V lost 2 bases, and 4 bases had no gene match. The CDR3 contains 16 residues. Germline values: CDR1 MNHNY, CDR2 SVGAGI (reference sequence). The CDR3 DNA is TGTGCCAGCAGTTACGGGCAGGGGGCCAGCAATCAGCCCCAGCATTTT. Translation: CASSYGQGASNQPQHF.

This clone was observed a single time. The rearrangement joins TRBV4-3 to TRBJ2-3, with TRBD2 matching 14 bases. J gave up 7 bases and V 1 base, and 1 base lay outside the gene matches. CDR1 is LGHNA and CDR2 is YSLEER in the germline V gene. The CDR3 runs 15 residues. CDR3 amino acids: CASSQGTSGGNTQYF. CDR3 sequence (DNA): TGCGCCAGCAGCCAAGGGACTAGCGGGGGGAATACGCAGTATTTT.

This chain connects TRBV5-6 to TRBJ1-2; D is unclear. Trimming took 4 bases from V and 5 from J, leaving 9 bases between them. This CDR3 is 12 amino acids long. In germline, CDR1 is SGHDT, CDR2 YYEEEE. CDR3: CASSPSGYGYTF. As DNA, the CDR3 is TGTGCCAGCAGCCCTTCTGGATATGGCTACACCTTC.

The CDR3 coding sequence is TGTGCCATCAGTGGGGATCCGGGACAGCCTTACAATGAGCAGTTCTTC. This codes for CAISGDPGQPYNEQFF. The genes are TRBV10-3 and TRBJ2-1; 7 bases align to TRBD1. Germline V CDR1 and CDR2: ENHRY, SYGVKD. J lost 4 bases, V lost 4 bases, and 10 bases had no gene match. There are 16 residues in the CDR3.

The CDR3 bases are TGCGCCAGCAGCCAAGATAGATGGACACCACAAGAGACCCAGTACTTC. Its translation is CASSQDRWTPQETQYF. V is TRBV4-3 and J is TRBJ2-5; tentatively, D is TRBD1 (5 bases). This CDR3 contains 16 residues. Between the trimmed V and J ends, which lost 0 bases and 2 bases, there was a span of 13 bases. Per the germline V gene, CDR1 is LGHNA and CDR2 is YSLEER.

V and J are TRBV11-2 and TRBJ2-2, with 12 bases that match TRBD1. Germline V lookup: CDR1 SGHAT, CDR2 FQNNGV. V dropped 1 base and J dropped 3; count of bases not matched to a gene: 9. The CDR3 covers 19 residues. CDR3 in amino acids: CASSLAAGTGGAYTGELFF. CDR3 DNA sequence: TGTGCCAGCAGCTTAGCAGCGGGGACAGGGGGCGCTTACACCGGGGAGCTGTTTTTT.

The V gene is TRBV3-1 (or the pseudogene TRBV3-2), the J gene TRBJ1-2; 9 bases align to TRBD1. Germline CDR1 and CDR2: LGHDT and YNNKEL (reference sequence). The CDR3 is made up of 13 amino acids. The V gene end was trimmed by 4 bases and the J gene end by 4 bases; junction bases not matched to a gene: 1. The CDR3 loop is CASSRGQGYGYTF. The CDR3 DNA reads TGTGCCAGCAGCCGGGGACAGGGCTATGGCTACACCTTC.

This rearrangement joins TRBV28 to TRBJ1-5; D gene ambiguous. The V gene lost 7 bases and the J gene lost 4 bases, with 17 bases spanning the gap. The CDR3 spans 15 residues. CDR1 and CDR2 (germline): MDHEN, SYDVKM. The CDR3 protein is CASIRPGQENQPQHF. The CDR3 region has the DNA TGTGCCAGCATCCGCCCCGGGCAGGAAAATCAGCCCCAGCATTTT.

The gene calls are TRBV5-8 and TRBJ2-2; D might be TRBD1 (5 bases). This CDR3 contains 16 residues. Trimming took off 3 bases at V and 4 bases at J, with 16 bases between the two ends. Germline V gene lookup returns CDR1 SGHTS and CDR2 YDEGEE. In DNA form, the CDR3 reads TGTGCCAGCAGCTCCCAGGGTTCCCCAGGCACCGGGGAGCTGTTTTTT. Translating gives CASSSQGSPGTGELFF.

The chain has TRBV19 and TRBJ2-1, with 8 bases aligning to TRBD1. CDR1 and CDR2 (germline): LNHDA, SQIVND (reference sequence). The CDR3 is 13 residues long. With V trimmed by 10 bases and J by 3 bases, 5 bases remained unmatched. CDR3 sequence reads: CATLDRGYNEQFF. The DNA of the CDR3 is TGTGCCACCCTAGACAGGGGCTACAATGAGCAGTTCTTC.

The gene calls are TRBV19 and TRBJ2-1; D not resolved. CDR1 and CDR2 (germline): LNHDA, SQIVND (reference sequence). The CDR3 consists of 14 residues. Trimming took off 0 bases at V and 6 bases at J, with 9 bases between the two ends. The CDR3 nucleotides are TGTGCCAGTAGTATAGACCTGTCGTCCAATGAGCAGTTCTTC. Protein sequence: CASSIDLSSNEQFF.

The V gene is TRBV7-7, the J gene TRBJ2-1; D is possibly TRBD2 (7 bases). Trimming stripped 5 bases from V and 4 bases from J, with 18 bases between. CDR1 SSHAT and CDR2 FNYEAQ come from the germline V gene (reference sequence). This CDR3 contains 16 residues. The CDR3 reads CASSDTAGAYYNEQFF. The CDR3 DNA is TGTGCCAGCAGCGACACGGCGGGGGCGTATTACAATGAGCAGTTCTTC.

The rearrangement links TRBV3-1 (or the pseudogene TRBV3-2) to TRBJ2-1, with a tentative D call TRBD2 (5 bases). V lost 1 base to trimming and J lost 8 bases, with 21 bases between them. The germline CDR1 and CDR2 sequences are LGHDT and YNNKEL (reference sequence). The CDR3 loop spans 17 amino acids. The CDR3 coding sequence is TGTGCCAGCAGCCAAGGGAGGTGCGGGTCCGCTCGGGATGAGCAGTTCTTC. It translates to CASSQGRCGSARDEQFF.

The chain carries TRBV25-1 and TRBJ1-6; D gene uncertain. Trimming cost V 1 base and J 7 bases, with 11 bases left between them. This CDR3 has 15 amino acids. Germline-derived CDR1 and CDR2 are MGHDK and SYGVNS. The CDR3 region has the DNA TGTGCCAGCAGTGAATCAGTATCGGGGAATTCACCCCTCCACTTT. Translation gives CASSESVSGNSPLHF.

V is TRBV21-1 and J is TRBJ2-5. TRBV21-1 is a pseudogene. This CDR3 comprises 12 residues. The CDR3 region has the DNA TGTGCCAGCAGCAAAGTGGGGGAGACCCAGTACTTC. Amino acid sequence: CASSKVGETQYF.

The chain combines TRBV28 with TRBJ1-6; 7 positions agree with TRBD1. V gave up 4 bases and J gave up 7 bases; unmatched junction bases: 10. This CDR3 is 16 amino acids long. Per the germline V gene, CDR1 is MDHEN and CDR2 is SYDVKM. DNA of the CDR3: TGTGCCAGCAGTTCCACCGTGACAGGGTGGAATTCACCCCTCCACTTT. It is translated as CASSSTVTGWNSPLHF.

The chain carries TRBV5-1 and TRBJ2-1; D not resolved. V was clipped by 1 base and J by 7 bases, with 6 bases between them. Germline assignment: CDR1 SGHRS and CDR2 YFSETQ. This CDR3 spans 12 amino acids. CDR3 nucleotide sequence: TGCGCCAGCAGCTTGCGGAAGAATGAGCAGTTCTTC. Translation: CASSLRKNEQFF.

This clone has a single count. V and J are TRBV19 and TRBJ1-2, with D tentatively TRBD1 (6 bases). The germline V and J ends were trimmed by 5 bases and 5 bases, with 21 bases remaining between them. This CDR3 has 16 residues. The germline V gene encodes CDR1 LNHDA and CDR2 SQIVND (reference sequence). The CDR3 nucleotides are TGTGCCAGTAGTCCCGGTGGTTCGGCAGGGGCGTATGGCTACACCTTC. Encoded protein: CASSPGGSAGAYGYTF.

The V gene is TRBV7-2, the J gene TRBJ1-4; the D gene is possibly TRBD1 (6 bases). The CDR3 is 14 amino acids. Trimming left V 1 base short and J 7 bases short, with 10 bases between. Germline loops: CDR1 SGHTA, CDR2 FQGNSA. The CDR3 bases are TGTGCCAGCAGCTTAGGCAGAGGGGGTGAAAAACTGTTTTTT. Protein product: CASSLGRGGEKLFF.

The chain couples TRBV5-1 to TRBJ2-5; 7 positions agree with TRBD2. CDR1 and CDR2 from the germline V gene are SGHRS and YFSETQ. Germline trimming cut 0 bases from V and 1 base from J; bases unmatched to any gene: 3. This CDR3 is 15 amino acids long. The CDR3: CASSLGGGGQETQYF. The CDR3 DNA follows: TGCGCCAGCAGCTTGGGCGGGGGAGGCCAAGAGACCCAGTACTTC.

This chain links TRBV7-6 with TRBJ2-5, with 8 bases lining up with TRBD1. CDR1 and CDR2 from the germline V gene are SGHVS and FNYEAQ. CDR3 size: 17 residues. The junction had 12 bases not matched to a gene; V was cut back by 2 bases and J by 4 bases. CDR3 sequence reads: CASSLSGTGGRAETQYF. For the CDR3, the DNA is TGTGCCAGCAGCTTATCCGGGACAGGAGGAAGGGCAGAGACCCAGTACTTC.

This chain uses TRBV5-4 with TRBJ2-7; D gene ambiguous. The V gene's germline CDR1 is SGHNT and CDR2 YYREEE (reference sequence). V was trimmed by 1 base and J by 0 bases, leaving 8 bases between them. The CDR3 has 14 amino acids. The CDR3 DNA sequence: TGTGCCAGCAGCTTGACCAGGAACTCCTACGAGCAGTACTTC. Its translation: CASSLTRNSYEQYF. Full variable domain (remainder filled in from reference TRBV5-4 and TRBJ2-7): ETGVTQSPTHLIKTRGQQVTLRCSSQSGHNTVSWYQQALGQGPQFIFQYYREEENGRGNFPPRFSGLQFPNYSSELNVNALELDDSALYLCASSLTRNSYEQYFGPGTRLTVT.

The chain couples TRBV30 to TRBJ1-5; 7 nucleotides align to TRBD1. Germline V gene sequence: CDR1 GTSNPN, CDR2 SVGIG (reference sequence). The CDR3 length is 13 residues. With V trimmed by 4 bases and J by 4 bases, 4 bases remained unmatched. The chain's CDR3 is CAWTDRVNQPQHF. As DNA, the CDR3 is TGTGCCTGGACCGACAGGGTAAATCAGCCCCAGCATTTT.

The CDR3 nucleotides read TGTGCCTGGGGCAGGCAGGGCTACGAGCAGTACTTC. Translation gives CAWGRQGYEQYF. The rearrangement uses TRBV30 and TRBJ2-7, with D maybe TRBD1 (5 bases). Trimming left V 5 bases short and J 3 bases short, with 11 bases between. Germline V CDR1 and CDR2: GTSNPN, SVGIG (reference sequence). This CDR3 has 12 amino acids.